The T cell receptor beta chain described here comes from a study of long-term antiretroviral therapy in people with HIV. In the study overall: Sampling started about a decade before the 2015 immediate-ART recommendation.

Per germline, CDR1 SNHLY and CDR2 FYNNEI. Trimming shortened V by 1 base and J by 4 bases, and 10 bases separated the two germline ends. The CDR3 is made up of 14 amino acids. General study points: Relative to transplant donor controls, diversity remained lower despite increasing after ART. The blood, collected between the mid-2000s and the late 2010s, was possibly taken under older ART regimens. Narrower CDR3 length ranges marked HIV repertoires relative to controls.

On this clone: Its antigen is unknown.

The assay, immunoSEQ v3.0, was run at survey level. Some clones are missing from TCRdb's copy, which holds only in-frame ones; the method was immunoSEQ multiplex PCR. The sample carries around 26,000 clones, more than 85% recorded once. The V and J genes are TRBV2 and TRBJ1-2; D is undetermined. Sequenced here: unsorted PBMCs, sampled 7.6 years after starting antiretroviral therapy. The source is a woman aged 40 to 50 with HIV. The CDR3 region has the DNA TGTGCCAGCAGTGAAGGGAGCGCGGGCTATGGCTACACCTTC. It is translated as CASSEGSAGYGYTF.